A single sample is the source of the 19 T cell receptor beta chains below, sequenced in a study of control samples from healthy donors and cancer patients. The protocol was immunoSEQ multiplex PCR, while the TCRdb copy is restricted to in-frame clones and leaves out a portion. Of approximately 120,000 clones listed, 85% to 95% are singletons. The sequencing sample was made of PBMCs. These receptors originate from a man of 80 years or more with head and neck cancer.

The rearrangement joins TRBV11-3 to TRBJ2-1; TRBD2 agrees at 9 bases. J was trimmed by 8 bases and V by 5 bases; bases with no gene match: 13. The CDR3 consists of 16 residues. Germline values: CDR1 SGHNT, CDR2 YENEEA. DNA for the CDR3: TGTGCCAGCAGCCCCGACGGGCGGGGGGGCCTCGATGAGCAGTTCTTC. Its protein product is CASSPDGRGGLDEQFF.

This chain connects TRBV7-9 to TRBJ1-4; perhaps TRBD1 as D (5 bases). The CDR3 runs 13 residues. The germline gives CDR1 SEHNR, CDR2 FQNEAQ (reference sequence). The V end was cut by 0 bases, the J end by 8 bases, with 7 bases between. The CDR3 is CASSLAGGEKLFF. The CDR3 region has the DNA TGTGCCAGCAGCTTAGCGGGGGGAGAAAAACTGTTTTTT.

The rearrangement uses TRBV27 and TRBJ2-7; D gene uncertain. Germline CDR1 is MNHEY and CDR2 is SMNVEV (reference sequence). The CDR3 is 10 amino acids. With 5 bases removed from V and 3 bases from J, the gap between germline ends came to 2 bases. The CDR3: CASSDYEQYF. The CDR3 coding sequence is TGTGCCAGCAGTGACTACGAGCAGTACTTC.

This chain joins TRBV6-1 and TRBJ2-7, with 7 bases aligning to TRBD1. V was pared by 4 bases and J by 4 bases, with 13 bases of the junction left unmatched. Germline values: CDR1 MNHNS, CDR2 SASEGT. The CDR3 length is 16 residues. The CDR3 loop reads CASSGGGQVTHYEQYF. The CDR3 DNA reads TGTGCCAGCAGTGGCGGCGGACAGGTAACTCATTACGAGCAGTACTTC.

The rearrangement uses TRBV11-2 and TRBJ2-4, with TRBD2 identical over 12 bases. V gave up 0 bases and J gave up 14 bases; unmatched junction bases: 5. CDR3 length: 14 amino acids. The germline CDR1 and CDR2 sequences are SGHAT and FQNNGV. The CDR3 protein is CASSLDLAGGPKYF. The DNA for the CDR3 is TGTGCCAGCAGCTTAGACCTAGCGGGGGGGCCAAAGTACTTC.

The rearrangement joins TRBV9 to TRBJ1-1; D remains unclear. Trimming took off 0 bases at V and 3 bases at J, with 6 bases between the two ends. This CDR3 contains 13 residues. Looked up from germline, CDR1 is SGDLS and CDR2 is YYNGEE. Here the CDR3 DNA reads TGTGCCAGCAGCGTAGGTGGGGACACTGAAGCTTTCTTT. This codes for CASSVGGDTEAFF.

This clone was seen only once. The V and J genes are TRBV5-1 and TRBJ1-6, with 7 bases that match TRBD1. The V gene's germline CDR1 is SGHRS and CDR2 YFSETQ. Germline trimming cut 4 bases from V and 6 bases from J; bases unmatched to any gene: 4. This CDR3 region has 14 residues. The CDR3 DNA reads TGCGCCAGCAGCACGGGGACAGTTAATTCACCCCTCCACTTT. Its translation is CASSTGTVNSPLHF.

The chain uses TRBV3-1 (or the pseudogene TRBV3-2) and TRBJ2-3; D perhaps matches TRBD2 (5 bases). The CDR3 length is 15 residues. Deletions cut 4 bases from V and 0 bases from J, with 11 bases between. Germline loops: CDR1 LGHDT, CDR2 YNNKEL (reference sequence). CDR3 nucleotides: TGTGCCAGCAGCCCCCGGAGGACTAGCACAGATACGCAGTATTTT. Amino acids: CASSPRRTSTDTQYF.

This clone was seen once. CDR3 bases: TGTGCCTGGAGGGCAGTTGGCTACACCTTC. This translates into CAWRAVGYTF. The chain has TRBV30 and TRBJ1-2, with D uncertain. This CDR3 has 10 residues. V was cut by 3 bases and J by 7 bases, with 6 bases left in between. Germline V gene data show CDR1 as GTSNPN and CDR2 as SVGIG (reference sequence).

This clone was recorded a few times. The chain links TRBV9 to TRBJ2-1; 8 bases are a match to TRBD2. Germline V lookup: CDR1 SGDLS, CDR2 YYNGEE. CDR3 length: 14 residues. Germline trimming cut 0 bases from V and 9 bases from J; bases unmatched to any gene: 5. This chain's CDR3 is CASSVGQAGVEQFF. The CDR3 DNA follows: TGTGCCAGCAGCGTAGGTCAAGCGGGAGTTGAGCAGTTCTTC.

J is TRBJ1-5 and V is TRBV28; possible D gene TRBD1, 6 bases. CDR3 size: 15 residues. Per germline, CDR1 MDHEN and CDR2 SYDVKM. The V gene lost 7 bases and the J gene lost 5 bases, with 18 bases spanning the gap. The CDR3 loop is CASTIAGASYQPQHF. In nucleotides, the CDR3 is TGTGCCAGCACCATAGCAGGGGCTAGTTATCAGCCCCAGCATTTT. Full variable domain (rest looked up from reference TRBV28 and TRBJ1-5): DVKVTQSSRYLVKRTGEKVFLECVQDMDHENMFWYRQDPGLGLRLIYFSYDVKMKEKGDIPEGYSVSREKKERFSLILESASTNQTSMYLCASTIAGASYQPQHFGDGTRLSIL.

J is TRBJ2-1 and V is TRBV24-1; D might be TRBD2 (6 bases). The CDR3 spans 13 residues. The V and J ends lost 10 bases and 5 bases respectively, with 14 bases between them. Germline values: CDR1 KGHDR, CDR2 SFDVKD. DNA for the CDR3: TGTGCCACTTCCCGGGGGAACGACAATGAGCAGTTCTTC. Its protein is CATSRGNDNEQFF.

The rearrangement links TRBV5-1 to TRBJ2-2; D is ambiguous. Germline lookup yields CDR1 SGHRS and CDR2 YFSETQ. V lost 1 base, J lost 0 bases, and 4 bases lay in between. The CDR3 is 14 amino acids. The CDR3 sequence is CASSLLANTGELFF. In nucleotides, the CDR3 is TGCGCCAGCAGCTTGCTCGCGAACACCGGGGAGCTGTTTTTT.

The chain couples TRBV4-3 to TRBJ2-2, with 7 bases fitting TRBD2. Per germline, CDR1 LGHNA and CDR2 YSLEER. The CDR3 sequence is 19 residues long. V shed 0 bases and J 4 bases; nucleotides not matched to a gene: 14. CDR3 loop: CASSQDDQLGGRLTGELFF. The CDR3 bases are TGCGCCAGCAGCCAAGATGACCAATTAGGCGGGAGACTCACCGGGGAGCTGTTTTTT.

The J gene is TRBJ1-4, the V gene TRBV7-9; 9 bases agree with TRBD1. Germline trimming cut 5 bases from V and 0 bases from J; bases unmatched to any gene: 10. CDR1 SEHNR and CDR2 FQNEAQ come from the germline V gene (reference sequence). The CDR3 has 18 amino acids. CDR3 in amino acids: CASSLTGGPRSTNEKLFF. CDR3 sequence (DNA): TGTGCCAGCAGCCTTACAGGGGGCCCCCGGTCAACTAATGAAAAACTGTTTTTT.

The CDR3 reads CASAPGLSNQPQHF. As DNA, the CDR3 is TGTGCCAGCGCCCCGGGCCTAAGCAATCAGCCCCAGCATTTT. This chain connects TRBV27 to TRBJ1-5; D call uncertain. CDR3 length equals 14 residues. Trimming took off 8 bases at V and 1 base at J, with 12 bases between the two ends. The V gene's germline CDR1 is MNHEY and CDR2 SMNVEV (reference sequence).

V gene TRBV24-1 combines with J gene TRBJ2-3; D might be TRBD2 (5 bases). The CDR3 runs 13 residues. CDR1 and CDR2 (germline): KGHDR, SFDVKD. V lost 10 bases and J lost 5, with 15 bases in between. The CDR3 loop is CATEDRSGDTQYF. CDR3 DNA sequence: TGTGCCACAGAGGACCGGAGCGGAGATACGCAGTATTTT.

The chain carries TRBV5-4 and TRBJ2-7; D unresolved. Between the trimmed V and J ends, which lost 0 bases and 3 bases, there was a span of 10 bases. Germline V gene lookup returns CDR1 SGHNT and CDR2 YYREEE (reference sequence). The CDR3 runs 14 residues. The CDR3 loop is CASSLGSRNYEQYF. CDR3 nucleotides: TGTGCCAGCAGCTTGGGGTCAAGAAACTACGAGCAGTACTTC.

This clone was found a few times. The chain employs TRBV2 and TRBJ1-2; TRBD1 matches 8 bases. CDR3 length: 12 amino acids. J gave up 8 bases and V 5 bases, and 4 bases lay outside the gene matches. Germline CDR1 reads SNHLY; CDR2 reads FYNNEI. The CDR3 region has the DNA TGTGCCAGCAGTACGACAGGGGCCGGCTACACCTTC. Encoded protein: CASSTTGAGYTF.